These 13 T cell receptor beta chains were all obtained from the same sample, sequenced in a study of blood T cell repertoires in COVID-19. Data came from immunoSEQ multiplex PCR; TCRdb stores just in-frame clones and leaves some out. The table has about 330,000 clones, around nine tenths seen once. Sequenced input: PBMCs or T cells enriched from blood (not recorded which). All receptors derive from a young man who had recovered from COVID-19.

V gene TRBV18 combines with J gene TRBJ2-7; tentatively, D is TRBD1 (5 bases). Germline V gene data show CDR1 as KGHSH and CDR2 as LQKENI. The CDR3 covers 15 residues. Trimming left V 3 bases short and J 2 bases short, with 14 bases between. Here the CDR3 reads CASSPLVRAAYEQYF. The CDR3 DNA is TGTGCCAGCTCACCTTTGGTCAGGGCGGCCTACGAGCAGTACTTC.

This chain connects TRBV28 to TRBJ2-7, with 11 positions matching TRBD2. The ends lost 5 bases at V and 2 bases at J; junction bases unmatched: 5. The germline V gene has CDR1 MDHEN and CDR2 SYDVKM. The CDR3 has 15 residues. For the CDR3, the DNA is TGTGCCAGCAGTCCCGGGACTAGCGGACCCTACGAGCAGTACTTC. This translates into CASSPGTSGPYEQYF.

This clone was counted a few times. The chain carries TRBV28 and TRBJ1-4; TRBD1 is a possible D gene (6 bases). Germline V CDR1 and CDR2: MDHEN, SYDVKM. V was clipped by 3 bases and J by 7 bases, with 18 bases between them. The CDR3 is made up of 16 amino acids. CDR3 amino acids: CASSFQGGGIGEKLFF. The CDR3, as DNA: TGTGCCAGCAGTTTTCAAGGGGGAGGGATTGGTGAAAAACTGTTTTTT.

The rearrangement uses TRBV28 and TRBJ2-1; 8 nucleotides agree with TRBD1. J was trimmed by 8 bases and V by 6 bases; bases with no gene match: 6. Germline CDR1 reads MDHEN; CDR2 reads SYDVKM. This CDR3 has 13 residues. The CDR3 DNA sequence: TGTGCCAGCAGCTTGGACAGGGACGATGAGCAGTTCTTC. Translated, it gives CASSLDRDDEQFF. Based on the CDR3 plus reference TRBV28 and TRBJ2-1, the full variable domain is DVKVTQSSRYLVKRTGEKVFLECVQDMDHENMFWYRQDPGLGLRLIYFSYDVKMKEKGDIPEGYSVSREKKERFSLILESASTNQTSMYLCASSLDRDDEQFFGPGTRLTVL.

The chain employs TRBV11-2 and TRBJ2-4, with D tentatively TRBD1 (5 bases). With 5 bases removed from V and 0 bases from J, the gap between germline ends came to 14 bases. CDR1 SGHAT and CDR2 FQNNGV come from the germline V gene. This CDR3 has 16 amino acids. The CDR3 protein is CASSTDGHLAKNIQYF. CDR3 DNA: TGTGCCAGCAGCACCGACGGACACCTAGCCAAAAACATTCAGTACTTC.

The rearrangement links TRBV10-3 to TRBJ2-5; D is perhaps TRBD2 (5 bases). This CDR3 is 15 amino acids long. Trimming shortened V by 8 bases and J by 5 bases, and 21 bases separated the two germline ends. Germline CDR1 reads ENHRY; CDR2 reads SYGVKD. This chain's CDR3 is CAISSREGKVETQYF. CDR3 nucleotides: TGTGCCATCTCTTCGCGCGAGGGCAAGGTGGAGACCCAGTACTTC.

Comments on this clone: This specimen includes other DNA sequences encoding the same CDR3. The chain combines TRBV19 with TRBJ2-5; D is unresolved. This CDR3 spans 14 amino acids. Looked up from germline, CDR1 is LNHDA and CDR2 is SQIVND (reference sequence). Trimming took off 3 bases at V and 1 base at J, with 9 bases between the two ends. In DNA, the CDR3 is TGTGCCAGTAGTATCTCCGGAGTCCAAGAGACCCAGTACTTC. Amino acids: CASSISGVQETQYF.

The V gene is TRBV4-1, the J gene TRBJ2-5; 10 nucleotides agree with TRBD2. The V segment lost 1 base and the J segment 1 base; nucleotides outside the gene matches: 6. The CDR3 spans 17 residues. Germline V CDR1 and CDR2: MGHRA, YSYEKL. DNA of the CDR3: TGCGCCAGCAGCCAAGCTACAGGACTAGCGGTCCAAGAGACCCAGTACTTC. This sequence encodes CASSQATGLAVQETQYF.

J is TRBJ2-3 and V is TRBV7-9; 11 positions agree with TRBD2. After removal of 0 bases from V and 4 bases from J, the junction contained 6 bases not matched to a gene. From germline, CDR1 is SEHNR and CDR2 FQNEAQ (reference sequence). The CDR3 runs 17 residues. CDR3 DNA: TGTGCCAGCAGCTTAGCTATTAGCGGGGGGGGTGCAGATACGCAGTATTTT. This sequence encodes CASSLAISGGGADTQYF. The variable domain in full, completed from reference TRBV7-9 and TRBJ2-3, reads DTGVSQNPRHKITKRGQNVTFRCDPISEHNRLYWYRQTLGQGPEFLTYFQNEAQLEKSRLLSDRFSAERPKGSFSTLEIQRTEQGDSAMYLCASSLAISGGGADTQYFGPGTRLTVL.

The genes are TRBV5-4 and TRBJ1-1; 8 bases line up with TRBD1. With V trimmed by 4 bases and J by 5 bases, 7 bases remained unmatched. The germline V gene has CDR1 SGHNT and CDR2 YYREEE (reference sequence). The CDR3 contains 14 residues. The CDR3 DNA reads TGTGCCAGCAGCGTACAGGGGGTTGGAACTGAAGCTTTCTTT. It codes for CASSVQGVGTEAFF.

The V and J genes are TRBV28 and TRBJ1-1; D may be TRBD1 (6 bases). The germline V gene has CDR1 MDHEN and CDR2 SYDVKM. The CDR3 covers 12 residues. Trimming pared 4 bases from V and 11 bases from J, leaving 14 bases between. In DNA form, the CDR3 reads TGTGCCAGCAGTTCTCAGGGGCGGTGGGCTTTCTTT. Translated: CASSSQGRWAFF.

This clone has a handful of counts. V and J are TRBV7-8 and TRBJ2-2; the D is unclear. The germline V gene has CDR1 SGHVS and CDR2 FQNEAQ. The V gene lost 4 bases and the J gene lost 5 bases, with 11 bases spanning the gap. This CDR3 comprises 14 residues. The chain's CDR3 is CASSSLTRTGELFF. CDR3 sequence (DNA): TGTGCCAGCAGCTCCCTTACTCGGACCGGGGAGCTGTTTTTT.

The rearrangement joins TRBV5-1 to TRBJ1-1; maybe TRBD1 (6 bases). This CDR3 comprises 15 residues. V shed 7 bases and J shed 4 bases, with 20 bases lying between them. Germline CDR1 reads SGHRS; CDR2 reads YFSETQ. This CDR3 reads CASVLGDTYSTEAFF. As DNA, the CDR3 is TGCGCCAGCGTATTAGGGGACACCTATTCCACTGAAGCTTTCTTT.